Following are 24 T cell receptor beta chains from one sample sequenced in a study of Graves' ophthalmopathy and Graves' hyperthyroidism. Scientists amplified the TCR beta CDR3 regions from RNA transcripts. Second-round multiplex PCR came after first-round RT-PCR with HTBI primers. TCRdb reprocessed the multiplex PCR reads with MiXCR, giving one entry per CDR3 protein. The sample yields about half a million distinct CDR3 sequences, under 15% seen once. The sample taken for sequencing was blood. These receptors all come from a woman under 40 with Graves' ophthalmopathy.

This clonotype turned up a few times. A much larger clonotype is one base distant, so this may be a read error. Here the CDR3 omits its conserved ending phenylalanine or tryptophan, so a read error is the likely source. The chain carries TRBV6-1 and TRBJ1-5; a weak D match, TRBD1 (6 bases). Germline V gene lookup returns CDR1 MNHNS and CDR2 SASEGT. The CDR3 is made up of 14 amino acids. Trimming shortened V by 10 bases and J by 0 bases, and 13 bases separated the two germline ends. The CDR3 DNA reads as TGTGCCACCGGCCGGGGGGCTAGCAATCAGCCCCAGCATTTG. Its protein product is CATGRGASNQPQHL.

This clonotype was counted many times. The rearrangement joins TRBV5-1 to TRBJ1-6, with a tentative D call TRBD1 (6 bases). This CDR3 is 14 amino acids long. V was trimmed by 2 bases and J by 8 bases, leaving 11 bases between them. Germline assignment: CDR1 SGHRS and CDR2 YFSETQ. The CDR3 nucleotides are TGCGCCAGCAGCTTAAGGACAGCCGATTCACCCCTCCACTTT. This gives the protein CASSLRTADSPLHF.

This clonotype was found many times. This chain joins TRBV11-2 and TRBJ2-7, with D maybe TRBD2 (6 bases). V shed 5 bases and J shed 3 bases, with 20 bases lying between them. Looked up from germline, CDR1 is SGHAT and CDR2 is FQNNGV. This CDR3 is built from 16 residues. CDR3 region: CASSRQGGAAGYEQYF. Written as DNA, the CDR3 is TGTGCCAGCAGCCGCCAGGGAGGTGCGGCTGGCTACGAGCAGTACTTC.

This clonotype was seen repeatedly, ten times or more. The rearrangement links TRBV12-3 or TRBV12-4 to TRBJ2-4; no reliable D call. V was pared by 0 bases and J by 0 bases, with 15 bases between. CDR3 size: 18 residues. CDR3 sequence: CASSLANIGPLAKNIQYF. The CDR3 coding sequence is TGTGCCAGCAGTTTAGCGAACATAGGGCCACTAGCCAAAAACATTCAGTACTTC.

The chain recombines TRBV29-1 with TRBJ2-2, with a tentative D call TRBD1 (7 bases). The germline CDR1 and CDR2 sequences are SQVTM and ANQGSEA. The CDR3 has 14 amino acids. Trimming pared 6 bases from V and 9 bases from J, leaving 20 bases between. For the CDR3, the DNA is TGCAGCGTGGAACCCCAGGGGGGCCACCGGGAGCTGTTTTTT. Its protein product is CSVEPQGGHRELFF.

This clonotype was detected many times. In nucleotides, the CDR3 is TGTGCCAGCAGGTCTAATCAGGGGAACACTGAAGCTTTCTTT. Amino acid sequence: CASRSNQGNTEAFF. This chain joins TRBV28 and TRBJ1-1, with a tentative D call TRBD1 (5 bases). Deletions cut 6 bases from V and 1 base from J, with 12 bases between. CDR3 length: 14 amino acids. Germline CDR1 is MDHEN and CDR2 is SYDVKM.

The table lists this clonotype with a few counts. J is TRBJ2-2 and V is TRBV6-1; 7 nucleotides align to TRBD2. The germline CDR1 and CDR2 sequences are MNHNS and SASEGT. The CDR3 extends over 14 amino acids. The junction had 6 bases not matched to a gene; V was cut back by 7 bases and J by 4 bases. CDR3 region: CASTPAGSTGELFF. The CDR3 region has the DNA TGTGCCAGCACCCCAGCGGGGAGCACCGGGGAGCTGTTTTTT.

The table lists this clonotype with many counts. The chain joins TRBV6-1 to TRBJ1-1; the match to TRBD1 covers 8 bases. The germline CDR1 and CDR2 sequences are MNHNS and SASEGT. This CDR3 comprises 17 residues. V lost 0 bases, J lost 2 bases, and 8 bases stayed unmatched. CDR3 region: CASSEAARGLANTEAFF. In DNA, the CDR3 is TGTGCCAGCAGTGAAGCGGCCAGGGGGCTCGCTAACACTGAAGCTTTCTTT.

In its sample, this clonotype was seen many times. The chain links TRBV12-3 or TRBV12-4 to TRBJ2-5; a weak D match, TRBD2 (6 bases). With 5 bases removed from V and 0 bases from J, the gap between germline ends came to 10 bases. The CDR3 extends over 14 amino acids. CDR3 sequence (DNA): TGTGCCAGCAGTCCTGGGGACTACCAAGAGACCCAGTACTTC. Residues: CASSPGDYQETQYF.

The V and J genes are TRBV30 and TRBJ1-1; D uncertain. Germline CDR1 reads GTSNPN; CDR2 reads SVGIG (reference sequence). The CDR3 runs to 11 residues. V lost 2 bases and J 7 bases, leaving 8 bases between the germline ends. CDR3 sequence: CAWSMNGEAFF. In nucleotides, the CDR3 is TGTGCCTGGAGTATGAACGGTGAAGCTTTCTTT.

This clonotype was seen many times. J is TRBJ1-1 and V is TRBV9; tentative D call: TRBD1 (6 bases). Germline V CDR1 and CDR2: SGDLS, YYNGEE. The CDR3 contains 14 residues. Trimming left V 3 bases short and J 0 bases short, with 9 bases between. Here the CDR3 DNA reads TGTGCCAGCAGCGCCGGGGGCATGAACACTGAAGCTTTCTTT. This translates into CASSAGGMNTEAFF.

For this clonotype: The junction and the germline gene differ at one end; a read error may be behind it. The chain links TRBV28 to TRBJ2-2, with D perhaps assigned TRBD1 or TRBD2 (6 bases each). This CDR3 contains 15 residues. Germline values: CDR1 MDHEN, CDR2 SYDVKM. The CDR3 here is CASSSYLRDTGGLFF. The CDR3 region has the DNA TGTGCCAGCAGTAGTTACCTACGGGACACCGGGGGGCTGTTTTTT.

This clonotype was counted ten times or more. The CDR3 DNA follows: TGTGCCAGCAGACTAGGGGGGGCCTGGTTGGCTTTCTTT. Protein sequence: CASRLGGAWLAFF. This rearrangement joins TRBV12-3 or TRBV12-4 to TRBJ1-1, with D possibly being TRBD1 (6 bases). Trimming removed 6 bases from V and 11 bases from J, with 19 bases in between. This CDR3 is built from 13 residues.

In this sample, this clonotype turned up a few times. The genes are TRBV19 and TRBJ2-7; tentatively, D is TRBD1 (6 bases). Germline V gives CDR1 LNHDA, CDR2 SQIVND (reference sequence). Trimming cost V 8 bases and J 4 bases, with 15 bases left between them. This CDR3 is built from 13 residues. The CDR3 protein is CASQQGLGYEQYF. CDR3 coding DNA: TGTGCCAGTCAACAGGGTCTCGGGTACGAGCAGTACTTC.

This chain links TRBV13 with TRBJ2-7; D is ambiguous. V lost 4 bases and J lost 3, with 13 bases in between. The CDR3 loop spans 14 amino acids. From germline, CDR1 is PRHDT and CDR2 FYEKMQ (reference sequence). CDR3 sequence reads: CASSYPNPGYEQYF. CDR3 bases: TGTGCCAGCAGCTACCCCAATCCGGGCTACGAGCAGTACTTC.

This clonotype was detected many times. The chain joins TRBV19 to TRBJ1-5, with D tentatively TRBD1 (6 bases). Germline CDR1 reads LNHDA; CDR2 reads SQIVND (reference sequence). V lost 4 bases and J lost 4, with 8 bases in between. The CDR3 consists of 13 residues. The chain's CDR3 is CASSTRGNQPQHF. The DNA for the CDR3 is TGTGCCAGTAGTACCAGGGGAAATCAGCCCCAGCATTTT.

This clonotype has at least ten counts. This rearrangement joins TRBV16 to TRBJ1-1; D is uncertain. The germline gives CDR1 KGHSY, CDR2 FQNENV. The CDR3 is made up of 13 amino acids. Trimming took 0 bases from V and 1 from J, leaving 3 bases between them. CDR3 coding DNA: TGTGCCAGCAGCCAATCCACGAACACTGAAGCTTTCTTT. Encoded protein: CASSQSTNTEAFF. The full variable domain, in which reference TRBV16 and TRBJ1-1 provide the parts outside the CDR3, is GEEVAQTPKHLVRGEGQKAKLYCAPIKGHSYVFWYQQVLKNEFKFLISFQNENVFDETGMPKERFSAKCLPNSPCSLEIQATKLEDSAVYFCASSQSTNTEAFFGQGTRLTVV.

CDR3 DNA: TGTGCCTGGAGTGTATCCCTCCTACCGGGACTTATAAACACCATATATTTT. Amino acid sequence: CAWSVSLLPGLINTIYF. The chain joins TRBV30 to TRBJ1-3; a weak D match, TRBD1 (5 bases). Trimming removed 0 bases from V and 6 bases from J, with 21 bases in between. The CDR3 totals 17 residues. Germline V gene sequence: CDR1 GTSNPN, CDR2 SVGIG (reference sequence).

This chain links TRBV28 with TRBJ1-2; D is undetermined. The CDR3 sequence is 15 residues long. V was clipped by 5 bases and J by 2 bases, with 15 bases between them. The V gene's germline CDR1 is MDHEN and CDR2 SYDVKM. CDR3 DNA sequence: TGTGCCAGCAGTCCTAAACTAACACGAAACTATGGCTACACCTTC. Protein: CASSPKLTRNYGYTF.

V usage is TRBV4-2 and J usage is TRBJ2-2, with D unclear. Looked up from germline, CDR1 is LGHNA and CDR2 is YNFKEQ. The CDR3 covers 13 residues. V was cut by 3 bases and J by 5 bases, with 7 bases left in between. The CDR3 here is CASSHDMTGELFF. For the CDR3, the DNA is TGTGCCAGCAGCCATGACATGACCGGGGAGCTGTTTTTT.

At least ten counts were recorded for this clonotype. The J gene is TRBJ2-2, the V gene TRBV19; 8 nucleotides match TRBD2. The germline V gene has CDR1 LNHDA and CDR2 SQIVND (reference sequence). With V trimmed by 1 base and J by 2 bases, 6 bases remained unmatched. CDR3 length: 17 residues. The DNA of the CDR3 is TGTGCCAGTAGTATAGCCGCTAGCGGGCTCAACACCGGGGAGCTGTTTTTT. Translated: CASSIAASGLNTGELFF.

This clonotype was counted a few times. V gene TRBV28 combines with J gene TRBJ2-2; 10 bases agree with TRBD1. The CDR3 runs to 17 residues. Unmatched junction bases numbered 9, after V lost 5 bases and J lost 3 bases. Germline assignment: CDR1 MDHEN and CDR2 SYDVKM. The DNA for the CDR3 is TGTGCCAGCAGTCCGTGGGACAGGGGTCCCCACACCGGGGAGCTGTTTTTT. Protein product: CASSPWDRGPHTGELFF.

This clonotype was seen ten or more times. The V gene is TRBV6-1, the J gene TRBJ1-1; the D gene is possibly TRBD1 (5 bases). Germline-derived CDR1 and CDR2 are MNHNS and SASEGT. The CDR3 extends over 14 amino acids. V was cut by 1 base and J by 4 bases, with 10 bases left in between. The CDR3 DNA sequence: TGTGCCAGCAGTGAAGAGAGGGGCATCACTGAAGCTTTCTTT. Translating gives CASSEERGITEAFF.

The rearrangement joins TRBV7-9 to TRBJ2-7, with D maybe TRBD1 (5 bases). Trimming left V 2 bases short and J 8 bases short, with 10 bases between. The CDR3 totals 12 residues. Germline CDR1 SEHNR, CDR2 FQNEAQ (reference sequence). The CDR3 protein is CASSLLRQQQYF. In DNA form, the CDR3 reads TGTGCCAGCAGCTTACTTCGACAGCAGCAGTACTTC.